A selection of T cell receptor beta chains follows, all from one sample in a study of shared clonotypes between healthy human individuals. The method was immunoSEQ multiplex PCR; TCRdb's version includes in-frame clones alone and lacks a portion of them. The top ten clones hold 1% to 1.5% of a sample with roughly 1,800,000 clones, about 95% of them seen once. Sequences were obtained from naive CD8+ T cells sorted from blood. These receptor sequences come from a man between 18 and 35 years old in good health. Both conserved end residues are part of each CDR3. A D gene is named only where the DNA matches it firmly. Where a row states a size, it is once, few, many or the class of an expanded clone; other rows omit it.

D,V,size,J,DNA,CDR3
NA,TRBV27,NA,TRBJ2-5,TGTGCCAGCAGTTTTCTTGGACTATCGCAAGAGACCCAGTACTTC,CASSFLGLSQETQYF
TRBD1,TRBV30,once,TRBJ2-1,TGTGCCGAAGACAGGGGGCTAAACAATGAGCAGTTCTTC,CAEDRGLNNEQFF
NA,TRBV9,once,TRBJ2-7,TGTGCCAGCAGCGTAGTCCCAGACGCCTCCTACGAGCAGTACTTC,CASSVVPDASYEQYF
TRBD2,TRBV27,NA,TRBJ2-3,TGTGCCAGCAGTTTACTTATCCCGGGACTAGCGGGGGGGCCTCAGGATTCGCAGTATTTT,CASSLLIPGLAGGPQDSQYF
NA,TRBV19,once,TRBJ2-3,TGTGCCAGTAGTATCAGGCCTAGTACCGATACGCAGTATTTT,CASSIRPSTDTQYF
TRBD1,TRBV2,NA,TRBJ2-5,TGTGCGACCAGCACGGGGGCAGGGGGCGCCGAGACCCAGTACTTC,CATSTGAGGAETQYF
TRBD2,TRBV10-3,NA,TRBJ2-1,TGTGCCATCGCTACGGGACTAGCGGGAGGGCCGACCCGGAATGAGCAGTTCTTC,CAIATGLAGGPTRNEQFF
NA,TRBV29-1,once,TRBJ1-1,TGCAGCGTCGCACTGAACACTGAAGCTTTCTTT,CSVALNTEAFF
TRBD1,TRBV25-1,NA,TRBJ2-7,TGTGCCAGCAGTGAATATGGGACAGGGGACGAGCAGTACTTC,CASSEYGTGDEQYF
NA,TRBV7-9,NA,TRBJ2-7,TGTGCCAGCAGCTTAGCGAACTATGCCTACGAGCAGTACTTC,CASSLANYAYEQYF
NA,TRBV30,NA,TRBJ1-6,TGTGCCTGGAGTCCGGGGGCCGGTAATTCACCCCTCCACTTT,CAWSPGAGNSPLHF
TRBD2,TRBV11-2,NA,TRBJ2-7,TGTGCCAGCAGCCCCCCAGCGGGAGGTTTGTTCTACGAGCAGTACTTC,CASSPPAGGLFYEQYF
NA,TRBV11-2,NA,TRBJ2-1,TGTGCCAGCAGCTTAGACGTCACCCCAGAGCAGTTCTTC,CASSLDVTPEQFF
NA,TRBV29-1,once,TRBJ1-2,TGCAGCGTTGTAAATGACAGGCAAGGTTATGGCTACACCTTC,CSVVNDRQGYGYTF
TRBD2,TRBV10-2,NA,TRBJ2-7,TGCGCCAGCAGTTTAGCGGGTTATCCCTACGAGCAGTACTTC,CASSLAGYPYEQYF
TRBD1,TRBV27,NA,TRBJ2-3,TGTGCCAGCAGTTATGCAGGGGGCGAGTGGTGGGATACGCAGTATTTT,CASSYAGGEWWDTQYF
NA,TRBV4-3,NA,TRBJ2-3,TGCGCCAGCAGCCAAGCCGGAGCCACAGATACGCAGTATTTT,CASSQAGATDTQYF
NA,TRBV27,NA,TRBJ2-1,TGTGCCAGCAGTTTATCATCGACCCGCACCTACAATGAGCAGTTCTTC,CASSLSSTRTYNEQFF
NA,TRBV5-4,NA,TRBJ2-7,TGTGCCAGCAGCTTGGGAGGTGCCGAGCAGTACTTC,CASSLGGAEQYF
NA,TRBV7-9,NA,TRBJ1-6,TGTGCCAGCAGCTTAGTGAGCGGGGAAGTGAGCTCCTATAATTCACCCCTCCACTTT,CASSLVSGEVSSYNSPLHF
TRBD1,TRBV14,NA,TRBJ1-1,TGTGCCAGCAGCCAAGAATCCGGGACAGATGAAGCTTTCTTT,CASSQESGTDEAFF
NA,TRBV29-1,NA,TRBJ2-2,TGCAGCGTTGAAGATTTGGGGGCGGGCGGGGAGCTGTTTTTT,CSVEDLGAGGELFF
TRBD1,TRBV7-6,NA,TRBJ1-1,TGTGCCAGCAGCGTAGGGACAGCAGGGCAGAACACTGAAGCTTTCTTT,CASSVGTAGQNTEAFF
NA,TRBV19,NA,TRBJ2-1,TGTGCCAGTAGTATAAGTAGCTACAATGAGCAGTTCTTC,CASSISSYNEQFF
TRBD2,TRBV27,NA,TRBJ2-7,TGTGCCAGCAGCCCTACGGCTAGCGGGTTCTACGAGCAGTACTTC,CASSPTASGFYEQYF
TRBD1,TRBV15,NA,TRBJ2-7,TGTGCCACCAGCGGCGACAGGGTGGGGACCTACGAGCAGTACTTC,CATSGDRVGTYEQYF
TRBD2,TRBV10-3,NA,TRBJ2-7,TGTGCCATCAGTGAGACCTTAGCGGGAGGGCCCTACGAGCAGTACTTC,CAISETLAGGPYEQYF
NA,TRBV4-3,NA,TRBJ1-6,TGCGCCAGCAGCCAAGATTCCGGGGATAATTCACCCCTCCACTTT,CASSQDSGDNSPLHF